Each of the 16 T cell receptor beta chains below was sequenced from the same sample in a study of blood T cell repertoires in COVID-19. TCRdb's table, derived via immunoSEQ multiplex PCR, lists solely in-frame clones and lacks some. The top ten clones hold 6.3% of a sample with about 94,000 clones, about four fifths of them seen once. Sequencing was performed on peripheral blood. The receptor set was obtained from a man between 65 and 85 years old with COVID-19, enrolled during active disease.

The chain has TRBV19 and TRBJ2-7, with 14 bases fitting TRBD2. V lost 10 bases, J lost 4 bases, and 3 bases stayed unmatched. Germline V gene lookup returns CDR1 LNHDA and CDR2 SQIVND (reference sequence). CDR3 size: 13 residues. The CDR3 reads CATRTSGGYEQYF. The CDR3 DNA follows: TGTGCCACTAGGACTAGCGGGGGGTACGAGCAGTACTTC.

The chain recombines TRBV6-6 with TRBJ2-1, with 8 bases identical to TRBD1. This CDR3 is 15 amino acids long. CDR1 is MNHNY and CDR2 is SVGAGI in the germline V gene (reference sequence). V was clipped by 6 bases and J by 1 base; unmatched bases: 5. The CDR3 reads CASSQDRGSYNEQFF. The CDR3 coding sequence is TGTGCCAGCAGCCAAGACAGGGGATCCTACAATGAGCAGTTCTTC.

This chain connects TRBV4-3 to TRBJ2-7, with 9 nucleotides matching TRBD2. Germline CDR1 LGHNA, CDR2 YSLEER. V was clipped by 5 bases and J by 2 bases; unmatched bases: 10. CDR3 size: 16 residues. CDR3 sequence: CASSSTIAGDTYEQYF. The CDR3, as DNA: TGCGCCAGCAGCTCCACAATAGCGGGGGACACCTACGAGCAGTACTTC.

The chain combines TRBV6-5 with TRBJ1-2, with D tentatively TRBD1 (5 bases). The germline gives CDR1 MNHEY, CDR2 SVGAGI. CDR3 length equals 14 residues. V was pared by 6 bases and J by 6 bases, with 17 bases between. The CDR3 reads CASRGGTAFDGYTF. The CDR3 region has the DNA TGTGCCAGCAGGGGCGGGACGGCCTTTGATGGCTACACCTTC.

This sequence joins TRBV29-1 and TRBJ2-1, with 10 bases fitting TRBD1. The V gene's germline CDR1 is SQVTM and CDR2 ANQGSEA. The CDR3 runs 13 residues. The junction had 5 bases not matched to a gene; V was cut back by 2 bases and J by 10 bases. The CDR3 region is CSVELDRGNEQFF. Here the CDR3 DNA reads TGCAGCGTTGAATTGGACAGGGGGAACGAGCAGTTCTTC.

V and J are TRBV12-5 and TRBJ2-3; 10 positions agree with TRBD2. The CDR3 contains 17 residues. The V segment lost 1 base and the J segment 4 bases; nucleotides outside the gene matches: 8. CDR1 and CDR2 (germline): LGHNT, FRNRAP. The CDR3 reads CASGLAQLAGPSDTQYF. For the CDR3, the DNA is TGTGCTAGTGGTTTGGCTCAACTAGCGGGACCATCAGATACGCAGTATTTT.

This chain connects TRBV6-5 to TRBJ1-2; the match to TRBD1 covers 7 bases. With 9 bases clipped from V and 2 bases from J, the junction kept 6 bases outside the gene matches. In germline, CDR1 is MNHEY, CDR2 SVGAGI. The CDR3 length is 13 residues. The CDR3 nucleotides read TGTGCCAGTCGACAGGGAATAAACTATGGCTACACCTTC. This translates into CASRQGINYGYTF.

The CDR3 DNA follows: TGCGCCAGCAGCTCCCTGACTGAAATTGGCTACACCTTC. Its protein product is CASSSLTEIGYTF. This sequence joins TRBV5-1 and TRBJ1-2, with D unresolved. The CDR3 sequence is 13 residues long. Germline CDR1 SGHRS, CDR2 YFSETQ. Trimming took off 3 bases at V and 7 bases at J, with 13 bases between the two ends.

The V call is TRBV10-2, the J call TRBJ2-5; TRBD2 matches at 8 bases. After removal of 6 bases from V and 1 base from J, the junction contained 10 bases not matched to a gene. Looked up from germline, CDR1 is WSHSY and CDR2 is SAAADI. This CDR3 has 16 residues. CDR3 nucleotide sequence: TGCGCCAGCAGCGAAGGGGGACTAGGGTCCCAAGAGACCCAGTACTTC. This encodes CASSEGGLGSQETQYF.

This clone occurred once. The chain is built from TRBV4-3 and TRBJ2-7, with 10 bases identical to TRBD1. With 0 bases clipped from V and 3 bases from J, the junction kept 14 bases outside the gene matches. The CDR3 loop spans 19 amino acids. The germline CDR1 and CDR2 sequences are LGHNA and YSLEER. CDR3 bases: TGCGCCAGCAGCCAAGAAATTTTGTCCGGGACAGGGGTGCTCTACGAGCAGTACTTC. Its protein is CASSQEILSGTGVLYEQYF.

On this clone itself: A much bigger clone sits one base away, suggesting this may be a read error. This sequence joins TRBV10-2 and TRBJ2-7; 8 bases agree with TRBD2. The CDR3 totals 15 residues. In germline, CDR1 is WSHSY, CDR2 SAAADI. This CDR3 reads CARSPLGGELYEQYF. CDR3 bases: TGCGCCCGCAGTCCCCTCGGGGGGGAGCTCTACGAGCAGTACTTC.

The chain is built from TRBV11-3 and TRBJ1-1, with D hard to call. This CDR3 is 14 amino acids long. CDR1 SGHNT and CDR2 YENEEA come from the germline V gene. Trimming cost V 0 bases and J 0 bases, with 5 bases left between them. For the CDR3, the DNA is TGTGCCAGCAGCTTAGACGGGGTGAACACTGAAGCTTTCTTT. Residues: CASSLDGVNTEAFF.

This chain joins TRBV4-3 and TRBJ2-1; D not resolved. Germline CDR1 LGHNA, CDR2 YSLEER. The CDR3 extends over 13 amino acids. With 4 bases removed from V and 2 bases from J, the gap between germline ends came to 6 bases. The CDR3 nucleotides read TGCGCCAGCAGCCTAAGCACCTACAATGAGCAGTTCTTC. This encodes CASSLSTYNEQFF.

The chain combines TRBV18 with TRBJ2-1, with TRBD1 as a possible D gene (5 bases). CDR3 length: 16 amino acids. Germline values: CDR1 KGHSH, CDR2 LQKENI. Trimming took off 2 bases at V and 0 bases at J, with 11 bases between the two ends. The CDR3 loop is CASSPNRQSSYNEQFF. CDR3 DNA sequence: TGTGCCAGCTCACCAAACCGACAGAGCTCCTACAATGAGCAGTTCTTC.

V and J are TRBV18 and TRBJ1-2, with D unresolved. The CDR3 covers 15 residues. V lost 2 bases to trimming and J lost 5 bases, with 15 bases between them. Per germline, CDR1 KGHSH and CDR2 LQKENI. This CDR3 reads CASSPSAGYNYGYTF. In nucleotides, the CDR3 is TGTGCCAGCTCACCATCGGCAGGTTATAATTATGGCTACACCTTC.

This chain links TRBV12-3 or TRBV12-4 with TRBJ2-2; 7 nucleotides match TRBD2. V lost 6 bases and J lost 6; bases outside the gene matches: 1. There are 12 residues in the CDR3. Here the CDR3 reads CASSREAGELFF. The DNA of the CDR3 is TGTGCCAGCAGCCGGGAGGCCGGGGAGCTGTTTTTT.